The entry that follows covers one T cell receptor beta chain sequence. Per the germline V gene, CDR1 is SGHRS and CDR2 is YFSETQ. The CDR3 has 13 amino acids. Trimming stripped 2 bases from V and 5 bases from J, with 7 bases between. Isolated RNA was reverse transcribed in full, so expressed TCRB transcripts were sequenced. TCRdb keeps only in-frame clones here, not all; method: immunoSEQ multiplex PCR. This sample has some 360,000 clones; roughly 21% occur once, and the top ten carry under 0.05%. Sampling consisted of one heparinised blood draw per donor, averaging approximately 120 mL. The record originates from a study of beta chain features in type 1 diabetes.

The rearrangement uses TRBV5-1 and TRBJ2-2; a possible D gene is TRBD2 (6 bases). The specimen sequenced was naive CD4+ T cells from blood. The clonotype comes from a woman under 30 in good health. The CDR3 coding sequence is TGCGCCAGCAGCTTCGGAGGGACCGGGGAGCTGTTTTTT. Protein product: CASSFGGTGELFF. The whole variable domain, remainder taken from reference TRBV5-1 and TRBJ2-2, is KAGVTQTPRYLIKTRGQQVTLSCSPISGHRSVSWYQQTPGQGLQFLFEYFSETQRNKGNFPGRFSGRQFSNSRSEMNVSTLELGDSALYLCASSFGGTGELFFGEGSRLTVL.